Each of the 3 T cell receptor beta chains below was sequenced from the same sample in a study of T cell clones after liver transplantation. Sequencing of dividing CFSE-low cells from the MLR defined alloreactive TCRbeta sequences. These receptors lack a known antigen. Repertoires were generated with immunoSEQ multiplex PCR, while TCRdb's copy carries only in-frame clones and drops some. The sample shows under 5,000 clones, over 40% of them seen only once. The sequenced sample consisted of CD4+ T cells from cultured PBMCs. Source of these receptors: a human patient who received a liver transplant. Some T cells may have come from the graft donor.

This clone ranks as medium-sized (0.01 to 0.1%). The V gene is TRBV2, the J gene TRBJ1-2; the match to TRBD1 covers 7 bases. Germline loops: CDR1 SNHLY, CDR2 FYNNEI. This CDR3 spans 13 amino acids. Germline trimming cut 6 bases from V and 5 bases from J; bases unmatched to any gene: 6. CDR3 coding DNA: TGTGCCAGCAGGCGGGAGACAGGGTATGGCTACACCTTC. Translation: CASRRETGYGYTF. The entire variable domain, with the rest obtained from reference TRBV2 and TRBJ1-2, is as follows: EPEVTQTPSHQVTQMGQEVILRCVPISNHLYFYWYRQILGQKVEFLVSFYNNEISEKSEIFDDQFSVERPDGSNFTLKIRSTKLEDSAMYFCASRRETGYGYTFGSGTRLTVV.

This chain joins TRBV28 and TRBJ2-7; TRBD1 matches at 7 bases. Germline V gene lookup returns CDR1 MDHEN and CDR2 SYDVKM. Germline trimming cut 2 bases from V and 3 bases from J; bases unmatched to any gene: 4. This CDR3 comprises 14 residues. Written as DNA, the CDR3 is TGTGCCAGCAGTTTAGTCCCAGGGGGCTACGAGCAGTACTTC. Amino acid sequence: CASSLVPGGYEQYF.

This clone was found a few times. The chain is built from TRBV7-2 and TRBJ2-5; 16 nucleotides agree with TRBD2. In germline, CDR1 is SGHTA, CDR2 FQGNSA. The V segment lost 5 bases and the J segment 2 bases; nucleotides outside the gene matches: 5. The CDR3 has 17 amino acids. The CDR3 protein is CASSPPGLAGGQETQYF. CDR3 nucleotide sequence: TGTGCCAGCAGCCCCCCGGGACTAGCGGGAGGGCAAGAGACCCAGTACTTC.